The 29 T cell receptor beta chains below all came from one sample that was sequenced in a study of tumor-infiltrating lymphocytes in primary liver carcinoma. Reverse transcription of about 500 ng total RNA with a constant-region primer produced TCR beta cDNA. Three nested multiplex PCR rounds, a slightly modified ARM-PCR method, built the TCR beta libraries. The opening two PCR rounds, around 11 cycles each, paired TRBV1-TRBV30 forward primers with a C-beta reverse primer. TCRdb ran MiXCR on the multiplex PCR reads and lists one entry per CDR3 protein. The table has roughly 330,000 distinct CDR3 sequences, less than 75% seen once. Unsorted whole blood supplied the blood RNA, and germline DNA was isolated too. The sample was peripheral blood. The receptors derive from a man aged 40-55 years with primary liver carcinoma and hepatitis B virus infection.

Worth noting for this clonotype: The junction and the germline gene differ at one end; a read error may be behind it. The chain joins TRBV5-4 to TRBJ2-2; 8 bases line up with TRBD1. This CDR3 has 14 amino acids. Germline V gives CDR1 SGHNT, CDR2 YYREEE (reference sequence). DNA of the CDR3: TGTGCCAGCAGCTTAAGGACAGGGCCCGGGGAGCTGTATTTT. Translation: CASSLRTGPGELYF.

On this clonotype itself: The junction shows a germline mismatch at one end, possibly a read error. The chain uses TRBV6-1 and TRBJ1-2; 8 nucleotides line up with TRBD1. Germline values: CDR1 MNHNS, CDR2 SASEGT. The CDR3 length is 15 residues. The CDR3 DNA is TGTGCCAACAGTGCCCGACAGGGGACGAACTATGGCTACACCTTC. This translates into CANSARQGTNYGYTF.

As for this clonotype: A junction end diverges from the germline sequence, so it may reflect a read error. This chain joins TRBV6-1 and TRBJ2-3, with TRBD2 matching 11 bases. Germline V lookup: CDR1 MNHNS, CDR2 SASEGT. This CDR3 comprises 16 residues. The CDR3 here is CASCSTSGSIIDTRYF. The CDR3 nucleotides are TGTGCCAGCTGTTCAACTAGCGGGAGTATAATAGATACGCGGTATTTT.

This clonotype was counted ten times or more. The chain has TRBV4-2 and TRBJ1-2; no reliable D call. V was trimmed by 0 bases and J by 5 bases, leaving 13 bases between them. The CDR3 runs to 15 residues. CDR1 is LGHNA, CDR2 YNFKEQ, per germline. The CDR3 sequence: CASSQDGREVYGYTF. In nucleotides, the CDR3 is TGTGCCAGCAGCCAAGATGGTCGGGAGGTATATGGCTACACCTTC.

Of note for this clonotype: At one boundary the junction diverges from the germline segment, which might be a read error. V is TRBV5-1 and J is TRBJ2-7; D is undetermined. This CDR3 contains 13 residues. CDR1 and CDR2 (germline): SGHRS, YFSETQ. Here the CDR3 reads CASSSLGSYGQYF. CDR3 coding DNA: TGCGCCAGCAGCTCGCTGGGTAGCTACGGGCAGTACTTC.

This chain connects TRBV11-2 to TRBJ2-7; D is perhaps TRBD2 (5 bases). The CDR3 is 14 amino acids. The germline gives CDR1 SGHAT, CDR2 FQNNGV. The CDR3 sequence is CSSSLVRLNYEQYF. The CDR3 DNA reads TGTAGCAGCAGCTTAGTACGACTAAACTACGAGCAGTACTTC. Full variable domain (remainder filled in from reference TRBV11-2 and TRBJ2-7): EAGVAQSPRYKIIEKRQSVAFWCNPISGHATLYWYQQILGQGPKLLIQFQNNGVVDDSQLPKDRFSAERLKGVDSTLKIQPAKLEDSAVYLCSSSLVRLNYEQYFGPGTRLTVT.

A note on this clonotype: This sequence may be a read error, since a much larger clone differs from it by one base. This chain uses TRBV10-3 with TRBJ2-3; D possibly corresponds to TRBD2 (6 bases). This CDR3 contains 13 residues. Trimming stripped 6 bases from V and 7 bases from J, with 14 bases between. CDR1 and CDR2 (germline): ENHRY, SYGVKD. CDR3 nucleotides: TGTGCCATCAGCCGACTAGTATCATATACGCAGTATTTT. Protein: CAISRLVSYTQYF.

As for this clonotype: An end of the junction differs from the germline gene, which may be a read error. The DNA for the CDR3 is TGTGCCAGCCTCAAATCGGGACAGGCTGAGCAAGAGACCCAGTACTTC. This gives the protein CASLKSGQAEQETQYF. The V and J genes are TRBV23-1 and TRBJ2-5; 8 bases map to TRBD1. TRBV23-1 is filed as an ORF, its function uncertain. The CDR3 loop spans 16 amino acids.

This clonotype was found a few times. One end of the junction fails to match germline, which may point to a read error. V gene TRBV4-1 combines with J gene TRBJ2-7; a possible D gene is TRBD2 (6 bases). Germline assignment: CDR1 MGHRA and CDR2 YSYEKL. This CDR3 contains 15 residues. CDR3: CASSQDINMVGGSRF. Written as DNA, the CDR3 is TGCGCCAGCAGCCAAGATATTAACATGGTGGGGGGAAGTAGGTTC.

This CDR3 is CASSSQPSNKSQHF. The CDR3 nucleotides are TGTGCCAGCAGCTCACAACCCAGCAATAAGTCCCAGCATTTT. The chain employs TRBV7-8 and TRBJ1-5; D remains ambiguous. CDR1 is SGHVS, CDR2 FQNEAQ, per germline. CDR3 length equals 14 residues. V was cut by 4 bases and J by 11 bases, with 18 bases left in between.

A remark on this clonotype: The junction differs from germline at one of its ends, possibly a read error. V gene TRBV6-2 or TRBV6-3 combines with J gene TRBJ2-2, with 7 bases fitting TRBD2. The CDR3 is 16 amino acids. Germline values: CDR1 MNHEY, CDR2 SVGEGT. The CDR3 DNA follows: TGTGCCAGAAGTTACTCGAGGATGGCGGGAGCCGGGGAGCTGTTTTTT. Residues: CARSYSRMAGAGELFF.

A note on this clonotype: The junction differs from germline at one of its ends, possibly a read error. The rearrangement uses TRBV11-2 and TRBJ2-7, with D perhaps TRBD1 (6 bases). The CDR3 has 14 residues. The germline V gene has CDR1 SGHAT and CDR2 FQNNGV. The CDR3 is CASRSRTDGYEQYF. The DNA of the CDR3 is TGTGCCAGCAGATCTCGGACAGATGGCTACGAACAGTACTTC. Together with reference TRBV11-2 and TRBJ2-7, the CDR3 gives the full variable domain: EAGVAQSPRYKIIEKRQSVAFWCNPISGHATLYWYQQILGQGPKLLIQFQNNGVVDDSQLPKDRFSAERLKGVDSTLKIQPAKLEDSAVYLCASRSRTDGYEQYFGPGTRLTVT.

J is TRBJ2-3 and V is TRBV28; no clear D gene. Germline CDR1 reads MDHEN; CDR2 reads SYDVKM. The CDR3 spans 12 residues. V lost 3 bases and J lost 6, with 7 bases in between. CDR3 residues: CASSFWKDTQYF. CDR3 DNA: TGTGCCAGCAGTTTTTGGAAGGATACGCAGTATTTT.

In regard to this clonotype: This clone may be a read error of a much larger clone one base away. The V call is TRBV4-1, the J call TRBJ2-1, with TRBD2 matching 11 bases. The CDR3 sequence is 15 residues long. Trimming at V came to 4 bases and at J to 8 bases, leaving 7 bases not matched to a gene. Germline values: CDR1 MGHRA, CDR2 YSYEKL. The CDR3 sequence is CASSPQPGLADEQFF. As DNA, the CDR3 is TGCGCCAGCAGCCCCCAGCCGGGACTAGCGGATGAGCAGTTCTTC.

This clonotype was seen ten or more times. The rearrangement uses TRBV29-1 and TRBJ2-7; TRBD2 aligns across 13 bases. CDR3 size: 15 residues. CDR1 is SQVTM and CDR2 is ANQGSEA in the germline V gene. After removal of 4 bases from V and 3 bases from J, the junction contained 6 bases not matched to a gene. This CDR3 reads CSVVGTSGINYEQYF. DNA of the CDR3: TGCAGCGTTGTTGGGACTAGCGGGATCAACTACGAGCAGTACTTC.

As for this clonotype: A much larger clone sits a single nucleotide away, making a read error possible. V and J are TRBV6-5 and TRBJ1-1; D is unresolved. V lost 7 bases and J 1 base, leaving 10 bases between the germline ends. The CDR3 has 13 residues. Germline V CDR1 and CDR2: MNHEY, SVGAGI. CDR3 residues: CASNYRRNTEAFF. CDR3 DNA: TGTGCCAGCAATTATAGACGGAACACTGAAGCTTTCTTT.

The rearrangement joins TRBV11-1 to TRBJ2-3; 9 nucleotides line up with TRBD2. V lost 5 bases and J lost 7; bases outside the gene matches: 7. Germline CDR1 is SGHAT and CDR2 is FQDESV (reference sequence). The CDR3 consists of 14 residues. The CDR3 is CASSPSGRTYTQYF. The CDR3 DNA reads as TGTGCCAGCAGCCCGAGCGGGAGGACATATACGCAGTATTTT.

On this clonotype itself: Given a much more abundant clone one base away, this may be a read error. The CDR3 loop is CANSWTPDWLTQYF. CDR3 nucleotides: TGTGCCAACAGCTGGACTCCGGATTGGTTGACCCAGTACTTC. The chain links TRBV5-6 to TRBJ2-5; D possibly corresponds to TRBD2 (5 bases). CDR3 length: 14 amino acids. Germline lookup yields CDR1 SGHDT and CDR2 YYEEEE.

Concerning this clonotype itself: The CDR3 does not close with the conserved phenylalanine or tryptophan, likely indicating a read error. The chain carries TRBV4-1 and TRBJ2-1; tentative D call: TRBD2 (6 bases). Trimming removed 0 bases at V and 7 bases at J, with 13 bases between. The CDR3 covers 15 residues. The V gene's germline CDR1 is MGHRA and CDR2 YSYEKL. The CDR3 sequence: CASSQDGREPNEQFS. The CDR3 nucleotides are TGCGCCAGCAGCCAAGATGGACGGGAGCCAAATGAGCAGTTCTCC.

This clonotype appeared once. It may be a read error: a sequence one base away is much more abundant. The chain has TRBV5-4 and TRBJ2-7; weak D call: TRBD1 (6 bases). The CDR3 totals 15 residues. CDR1 is SGHNT, CDR2 YYREEE, per germline (reference sequence). The CDR3: CSSSRVGARSYEQYF. In DNA form, the CDR3 reads TGTTCCAGCAGCCGCGTGGGGGCGCGGTCCTACGAGCAGTACTTC.

This chain connects TRBV28 to TRBJ2-5, with 8 bases matching TRBD1. Germline CDR1 is MDHEN and CDR2 is SYDVKM. J lost 2 bases, V lost 10 bases, and 12 bases had no gene match. CDR3 size: 15 residues. DNA for the CDR3: TGTGCCAACCAGGGATGGGACAGGTATCAAGAGACCCAGTACTTC. It is translated as CANQGWDRYQETQYF.

This clonotype was observed a single time. The chain combines TRBV6-2 or TRBV6-3 with TRBJ1-1; D ambiguous. Germline V lookup: CDR1 MNHEY, CDR2 SVGEGT. V lost 10 bases and J 0 bases, leaving 24 bases between the germline ends. This CDR3 has 17 amino acids. CDR3 DNA sequence: TGTGCCATCACTTACTCCCCTTCTCGAGGGCTGAACACTGAAGCTTTCTTT. Protein: CAITYSPSRGLNTEAFF.

This clonotype occurred a few times. The J gene is TRBJ2-1, the V gene TRBV30; D possibly corresponds to TRBD2 (6 bases). Trimming cost V 2 bases and J 3 bases, with 20 bases left between them. The CDR3 covers 17 residues. CDR1 GTSNPN and CDR2 SVGIG come from the germline V gene (reference sequence). The DNA for the CDR3 is TGTGCCTGGAGTCTAGAAGGATCGGGAGCGGTCTACAATGAGCAGTTCTTC. It is translated as CAWSLEGSGAVYNEQFF.

Turning to this clonotype: Germline and junction disagree at one end, which may indicate a read error. The J gene is TRBJ2-1, the V gene TRBV11-2, with D hard to call. The germline V gene encodes CDR1 SGHAT and CDR2 FQNNGV. The CDR3 length is 13 residues. Here the CDR3 DNA reads TGTGCCAGCAACTTAGCCACCCACAATGAGCAGTTCTTC. It yields the protein CASNLATHNEQFF.

In regard to this clonotype: A read error may be the cause here, since a much bigger clone is one base away. The chain couples TRBV29-1 to TRBJ2-7; TRBD1 matches at 8 bases. This CDR3 comprises 12 residues. Per germline, CDR1 SQVTM and CDR2 ANQGSEA. CDR3 residues: CSVEPGGGERYF. The CDR3 nucleotides are TGCAGCGTTGAGCCAGGGGGCGGAGAGCGGTACTTC.

J is TRBJ2-2 and V is TRBV6-1; the match to TRBD2 covers 7 bases. There are 16 residues in the CDR3. Trimming took 6 bases from V and 0 from J; bases not matched to a gene: 7. Germline lookup yields CDR1 MNHNS and CDR2 SASEGT. The CDR3: CASSKKRESNTGELFF. CDR3 DNA sequence: TGTGCCAGCAGCAAAAAGCGGGAATCGAACACCGGGGAGCTGTTTTTT.

The V and J genes are TRBV10-3 and TRBJ1-1; D remains unclear. CDR1 is ENHRY, CDR2 SYGVKD, per germline. V dropped 3 bases and J dropped 4 bases, with 12 bases sitting between them. This CDR3 region has 14 residues. CDR3 bases: TGTGCCATCAGTGATTCTGGACGGAGCACTGAAGCTTTCTTT. Amino acids: CAISDSGRSTEAFF.

With respect to this clonotype: The junction shows a germline mismatch at one end, possibly a read error. The rearrangement joins TRBV6-6 to TRBJ2-1; 7 bases fit TRBD2. This CDR3 spans 13 amino acids. CDR1 and CDR2 from the germline V gene are MNHNY and SVGAGI (reference sequence). CDR3 DNA sequence: TGTGCCAGCAAGCTAGCGGACGACAATGAGCAGCTCTTC. This sequence encodes CASKLADDNEQLF.

This clonotype was seen repeatedly, ten times or more. This chain uses TRBV10-3 with TRBJ2-7; possibly TRBD1 for D (7 bases). Germline CDR1 is ENHRY and CDR2 is SYGVKD. CDR3 length: 14 residues. V lost 4 bases, J lost 6 bases, and 16 bases lay in between. The CDR3, as DNA: TGTGCCATCAGTGCGGGGGACAGTCGGCCCGAGCAGTACTTC. Protein product: CAISAGDSRPEQYF.